This T cell receptor beta chain was retrieved from a study of CD8+ T cells in alopecia areata. This clone was detected only a few times. The V gene's germline CDR1 is SEHNR and CDR2 FQNEAQ (reference sequence). V dropped 2 bases and J dropped 0 bases, with 9 bases sitting between them. There are 15 residues in the CDR3. RNA was extracted and reverse transcribed into cDNA as the sequencing template. Repertoires were generated with immunoSEQ multiplex PCR, while TCRdb's copy carries only in-frame clones and drops some. In the table there are 190,000 or so clones, about 60% of which are singletons. Noted treatment: oral pan-JAK inhibitor, 5-10 mg twice daily.

Sample: CD8+ T cells sorted from blood, taken at week 24, from a patient treated with tofacitinib. V is TRBV7-9 and J is TRBJ2-3; either TRBD1 or TRBD2 may supply D (5 bases each). This clonotype was sampled from a human donor with alopecia areata. This chain's CDR3 is CASSLSWGSTDTQYF. The CDR3 DNA follows: TGTGCCAGCAGCTTAAGTTGGGGGAGCACAGATACGCAGTATTTT.